A single sample is the source of the 12 T cell receptor beta chains below, sequenced in a study of T cells in tuberculosis. Time point described: new active TB diagnosis, blood taken before or within 7 days of starting treatment. Profiled with immunoSEQ multiplex PCR; TCRdb holds only in-frame clones, not every one. The table lists 30,000 to 35,000 clones, roughly 87% of them singletons. The sequenced sample was PBMCs, obtained at tuberculosis diagnosis. These TCRs come from an adult with tuberculosis.

The rearrangement links TRBV14 to TRBJ2-7; D is perhaps TRBD2 (6 bases). In germline, CDR1 is SGHDN, CDR2 FVKESK. V was trimmed by 3 bases and J by 7 bases, leaving 19 bases between them. The CDR3 runs 15 residues. The DNA of the CDR3 is TGTGCCAGCAGCCAGAACTTAGCTCCCGGGGGAGAGCAGTACTTC. Its protein product is CASSQNLAPGGEQYF.

This chain uses TRBV4-2 with TRBJ1-4, with a possible D match to TRBD1 (6 bases). Germline values: CDR1 LGHNA, CDR2 YNFKEQ. The CDR3 runs to 14 residues. The V and J ends lost 1 base and 8 bases respectively, with 11 bases between them. This chain's CDR3 is CASSQAGQWEKLFF. CDR3 bases: TGTGCCAGCAGCCAAGCTGGACAGTGGGAAAAACTGTTTTTT.

The rearrangement joins TRBV5-4 to TRBJ2-7; 8 bases are a match to TRBD2. CDR3 length: 16 amino acids. CDR1 and CDR2 from the germline V gene are SGHNT and YYREEE (reference sequence). V was clipped by 4 bases and J by 1 base; unmatched bases: 10. CDR3 sequence: CASSQVGTRLSYEQYF. CDR3 in DNA: TGTGCCAGCAGCCAGGTGGGGACTAGACTTTCCTACGAGCAGTACTTC.

The gene calls are TRBV5-4 and TRBJ2-7, with TRBD2 matching over 8 bases. The J segment lost 3 bases and the V segment lost 4 bases, leaving 9 bases of the junction unmatched. Germline values: CDR1 SGHNT, CDR2 YYREEE (reference sequence). The CDR3 length is 15 residues. The DNA for the CDR3 is TGTGCCAGCAGCACCCGGGAGGGCGTCCGCTACGAGCAGTACTTC. Its translation: CASSTREGVRYEQYF.

The rearrangement joins TRBV11-3 to TRBJ2-7; TRBD2 matches at 8 bases. There are 14 residues in the CDR3. Germline-derived CDR1 and CDR2 are SGHNT and YENEEA. V lost 5 bases to trimming and J lost 2 bases; unmatched junction nucleotides: 5. CDR3 in DNA: TGTGCCAGCAGCCCCGGGGGGGGAACCTACGAGCAGTACTTC. Translated, it gives CASSPGGGTYEQYF.

This chain links TRBV28 with TRBJ2-5; 8 positions agree with TRBD2. The CDR3 runs 15 residues. Unmatched junction bases numbered 10, after V lost 5 bases and J lost 5 bases. From germline, CDR1 is MDHEN and CDR2 SYDVKM. The CDR3 loop reads CASSPGGAGAETQYF. The DNA of the CDR3 is TGTGCCAGCAGTCCCGGTGGAGCGGGAGCGGAGACCCAGTACTTC.

This clone was seen once. This rearrangement joins TRBV28 to TRBJ2-5; no definite D call. V was pared by 3 bases and J by 8 bases, with 10 bases between. The germline V gene encodes CDR1 MDHEN and CDR2 SYDVKM. CDR3 length: 12 amino acids. The CDR3 loop reads CASSFRKNTQYF. The CDR3, as DNA: TGTGCCAGCAGTTTCAGGAAGAATACCCAGTACTTC.

This chain links TRBV18 with TRBJ1-1, with TRBD1 identical over 11 bases. CDR1 KGHSH and CDR2 LQKENI come from the germline V gene. The CDR3 is 16 amino acids. Trimming cost V 2 bases and J 1 base; bases outside gene matches: 3. CDR3 DNA: TGTGCCAGCTCACCAAAGGGGACAGGGGGGAACACTGAAGCTTTCTTT. It translates to CASSPKGTGGNTEAFF.

This chain uses TRBV4-3 with TRBJ1-1, with a weak D call TRBD1 (5 bases). The CDR3 has 15 residues. V gave up 5 bases and J gave up 1 base, with 14 bases separating them. CDR1 and CDR2 from the germline V gene are LGHNA and YSLEER. CDR3 bases: TGCGCCAGCAGCGTAGGGGTCCCAGGGAACACTGAAGCTTTCTTT. Amino acids: CASSVGVPGNTEAFF.

This sequence joins TRBV7-9 and TRBJ2-1; 9 bases map to TRBD2. The CDR3 contains 13 residues. CDR1 and CDR2 from the germline V gene are SEHNR and FQNEAQ (reference sequence). V shed 5 bases and J 9 bases; nucleotides not matched to a gene: 5. The CDR3 DNA sequence: TGTGCCAGCAGCCCTAGCGGGGCAAGTGAGCAGTTCTTC. Protein product: CASSPSGASEQFF.

The chain is built from TRBV11-2 and TRBJ2-7; 7 bases are shared with TRBD1. The CDR3 runs 15 residues. V was clipped by 0 bases and J by 4 bases; unmatched bases: 6. Germline V lookup: CDR1 SGHAT, CDR2 FQNNGV. Written as DNA, the CDR3 is TGTGCCAGCAGCTTAGAAACAGGGGAGTGGTACGAGCAGTACTTC. Amino acids: CASSLETGEWYEQYF. The full variable domain, completed using reference TRBV11-2 and TRBJ2-7, is EAGVAQSPRYKIIEKRQSVAFWCNPISGHATLYWYQQILGQGPKLLIQFQNNGVVDDSQLPKDRFSAERLKGVDSTLKIQPAKLEDSAVYLCASSLETGEWYEQYFGPGTRLTVT.

This chain uses TRBV2 with TRBJ1-5, with a weak D call TRBD1 (6 bases). This CDR3 contains 15 residues. CDR1 is SNHLY and CDR2 is FYNNEI in the germline V gene. The V and J ends lost 0 bases and 4 bases respectively, with 10 bases between them. CDR3 sequence reads: CASSEALQGNQPQHF. CDR3 bases: TGTGCCAGCAGTGAAGCGCTTCAGGGGAATCAGCCCCAGCATTTT.